One TCR beta chain is described in this entry. Its antigen is not identified. This CDR3 is 17 amino acids long. Measured with immunoSEQ multiplex PCR; TCRdb has only the in-frame clones, and not every one. The profile covers 28,000 or so clones, with roughly 57% appearing a single time and 12% to 15% taken by the ten largest. These data originate in a study of cytotoxic CD8 clonotypes in ibrutinib-treated CLL. Notes on the study in general: The study found baseline clonality above age-matched healthy donors, tracking circulating CD8+ T-cell counts. Clonality went up at ibrutinib response and then declined back toward baseline at progression.

The chain employs TRBV1 and TRBJ2-4; whether TRBD1, the table's D call, matches the DNA was not checked. TRBV1 is annotated as a pseudogene. The sequencing here drew on PBMCs, taken before ibrutinib treatment. The clonotype was recovered from a human donor with chronic lymphocytic leukemia. The DNA of the CDR3 is TGCACCAGCAGCCAAGAGCACAGGGGTAGACCAGGAAACATTCAGTACTTC. Protein sequence: CTSSQEHRGRPGNIQYF.